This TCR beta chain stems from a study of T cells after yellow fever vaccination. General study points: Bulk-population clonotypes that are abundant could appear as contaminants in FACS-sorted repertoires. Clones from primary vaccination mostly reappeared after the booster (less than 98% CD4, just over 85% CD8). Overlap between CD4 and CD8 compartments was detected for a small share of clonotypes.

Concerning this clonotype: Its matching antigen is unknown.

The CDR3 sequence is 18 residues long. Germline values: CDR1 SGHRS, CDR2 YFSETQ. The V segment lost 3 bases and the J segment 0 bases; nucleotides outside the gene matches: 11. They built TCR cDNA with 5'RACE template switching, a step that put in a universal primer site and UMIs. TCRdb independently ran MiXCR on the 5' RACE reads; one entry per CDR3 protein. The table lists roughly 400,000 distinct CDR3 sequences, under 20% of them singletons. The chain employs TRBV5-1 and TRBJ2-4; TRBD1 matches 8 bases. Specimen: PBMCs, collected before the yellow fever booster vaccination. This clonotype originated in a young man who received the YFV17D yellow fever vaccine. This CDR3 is CASSSSGGGVLAKNIQYF. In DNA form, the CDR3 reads TGCGCCAGCAGCTCATCAGGGGGCGGGGTACTAGCCAAAAACATTCAGTACTTC.